This T cell receptor (beta chain) stems from a study of CD8 T cells in ankylosing spondylitis (dated by TCRdb to the late 2010s). For the wider study: The study profiled T cell receptor beta repertoires in healthy donors and ankylosing spondylitis patients to find disease-linked TCR variants. In total, the full study cohort was made up of some 100 healthy donors and about two dozen ankylosing spondylitis patients. Peripheral blood was sampled, and synovial fluid was also collected from ankylosing spondylitis patients.

From a lookup of the germline V gene, CDR1 and CDR2 are SGDLS and YYNGEE. From the cysteine through the phenylalanine, the CDR3 covers 12 amino acids. Solely the CDR3 DNA is kept, with 36 bases framed from the first base. The V end gives up 3 bases and the J end 11 bases, leaving 6 bases in the junction not matched to a gene. This clonotype was recorded a few times. Its antigen is still unknown. No per-base quality is available; no much larger clone lies one base away. What the work shows at the level of the full study, not this receptor alone: A TCR beta motif of 7 or 8 highly homologous amino acid variants appeared characteristic of blood from ankylosing spondylitis patients. Some of the motif variants had been reported before in the synovial fluid and blood of reactive arthritis patients, a finding that suggests common disease-initiation mechanisms. Significant enrichment of the disease-linked clones was reported in matched synovial fluid samples from ankylosing spondylitis patients. The disease-linked clones showed a CD8+ phenotype and occurred at relatively low frequencies in peripheral blood.

The instrument was an Illumina HiSeq 2500. TCR beta libraries were prepared by quantitative 5'-RACE with molecular barcodes. From the authors' description of their analysis: Disease-linked TCR variants were identified with a new computational method built on a probabilistic model of VDJ rearrangement. The public reads were run again by TCRdb, first through fastp at Q25 and then through MiXCR, and only productive beta chains were kept. All rows with the same CDR3 protein become a single entry with the most common DNA and genes. The V and J calls come from TCRdb's annotation, not from the publication. The sample includes hundreds of thousands of distinct CDR3 sequences, with around 21% observed a single time. The top ten clones comprise 3.5% of the sample.

Recombination linked TRBV9 to TRBJ1-1; TRBD1 lines up with 8 middle nucleotides. The sequencing sample was made of blood, either unsorted or a sorted T cell fraction (not recorded which). The source is a female donor with ankylosing spondylitis or in good health (not recorded which). The DNA sequence follows: TGTGCCAGCAGCGCCTTACAGGGGGTGGCTTTCTTT. The translation is CASSALQGVAFF. The full variable domain, with segments outside the CDR3 supplied by the reference TRBV9 and TRBJ1-1 proteins, appears as DSGVTQTPKHLITATGQRVTLRCSPRSGDLSVYWYQQSLDQGLQFLIQYYNGEERAKGNILERFSAQQFPDLHSELNLSSLELGDSALYFCASSALQGVAFFGQGTRLTVV.